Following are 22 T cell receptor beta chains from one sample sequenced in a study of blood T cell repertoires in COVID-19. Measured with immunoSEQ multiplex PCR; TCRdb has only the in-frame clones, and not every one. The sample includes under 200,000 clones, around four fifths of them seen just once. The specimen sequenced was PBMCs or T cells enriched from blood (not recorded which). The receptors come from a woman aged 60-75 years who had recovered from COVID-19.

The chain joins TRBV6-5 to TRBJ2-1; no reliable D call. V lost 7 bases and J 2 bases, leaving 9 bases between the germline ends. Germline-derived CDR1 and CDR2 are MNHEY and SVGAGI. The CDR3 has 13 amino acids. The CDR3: CASTPGPYNEQFF. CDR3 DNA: TGTGCCAGCACGCCAGGTCCCTACAATGAGCAGTTCTTC.

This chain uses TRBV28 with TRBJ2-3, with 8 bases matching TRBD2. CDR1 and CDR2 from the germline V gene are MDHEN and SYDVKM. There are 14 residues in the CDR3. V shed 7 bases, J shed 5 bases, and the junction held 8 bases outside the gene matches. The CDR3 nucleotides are TGTGCCAGCACCACCTTAGCGGGAAGAGATACGCAGTATTTT. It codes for CASTTLAGRDTQYF.

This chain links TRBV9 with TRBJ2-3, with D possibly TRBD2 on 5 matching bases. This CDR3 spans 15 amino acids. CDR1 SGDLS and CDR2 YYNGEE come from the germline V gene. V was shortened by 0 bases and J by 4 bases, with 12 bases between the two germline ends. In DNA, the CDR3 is TGTGCCAGCAGCGTAGTATCAGCGGCGCCAGATACGCAGTATTTT. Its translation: CASSVVSAAPDTQYF.

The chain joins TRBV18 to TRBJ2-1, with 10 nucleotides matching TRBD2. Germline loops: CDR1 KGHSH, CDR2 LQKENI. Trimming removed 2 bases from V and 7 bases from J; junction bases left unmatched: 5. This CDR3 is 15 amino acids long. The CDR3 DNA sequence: TGTGCCAGCTCACCATCTAGCGGGAGTGGGAATGAGCAGTTCTTC. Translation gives CASSPSSGSGNEQFF.

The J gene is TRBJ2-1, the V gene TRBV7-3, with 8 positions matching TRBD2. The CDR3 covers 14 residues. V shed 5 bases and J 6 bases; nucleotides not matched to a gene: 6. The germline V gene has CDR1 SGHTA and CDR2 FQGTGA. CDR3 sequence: CASSPSGSRNEQFF. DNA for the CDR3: TGTGCCAGCAGCCCGAGCGGGAGCCGCAATGAGCAGTTCTTC.

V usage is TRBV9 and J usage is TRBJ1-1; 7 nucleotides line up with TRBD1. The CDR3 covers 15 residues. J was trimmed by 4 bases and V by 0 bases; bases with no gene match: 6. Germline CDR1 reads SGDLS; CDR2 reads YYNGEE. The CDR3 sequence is CASSVGQGGVTEAFF. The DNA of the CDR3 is TGTGCCAGCAGCGTAGGACAGGGCGGTGTCACTGAAGCTTTCTTT.

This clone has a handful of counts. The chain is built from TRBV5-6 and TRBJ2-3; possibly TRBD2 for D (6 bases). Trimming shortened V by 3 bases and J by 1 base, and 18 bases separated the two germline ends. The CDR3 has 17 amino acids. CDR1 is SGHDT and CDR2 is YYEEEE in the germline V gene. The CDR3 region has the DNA TGTGCCAGCAGCTCCGCGGGGACCGGATCTCGCACAGATACGCAGTATTTT. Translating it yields CASSSAGTGSRTDTQYF.

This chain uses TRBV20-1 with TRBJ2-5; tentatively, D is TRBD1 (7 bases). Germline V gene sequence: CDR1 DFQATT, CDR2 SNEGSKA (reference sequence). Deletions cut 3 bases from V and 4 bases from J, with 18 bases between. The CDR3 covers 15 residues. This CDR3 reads CSASIATGDRETQYF. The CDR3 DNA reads TGCAGTGCTAGTATCGCCACGGGGGACAGAGAGACCCAGTACTTC.

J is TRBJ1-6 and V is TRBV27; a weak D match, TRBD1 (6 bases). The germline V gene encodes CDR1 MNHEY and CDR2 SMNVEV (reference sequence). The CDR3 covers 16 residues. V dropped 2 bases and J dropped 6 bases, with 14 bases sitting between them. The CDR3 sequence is CASSLTGRAINSPLHF. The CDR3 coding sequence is TGTGCCAGCAGTTTAACAGGGAGGGCCATTAATTCACCCCTCCACTTT.

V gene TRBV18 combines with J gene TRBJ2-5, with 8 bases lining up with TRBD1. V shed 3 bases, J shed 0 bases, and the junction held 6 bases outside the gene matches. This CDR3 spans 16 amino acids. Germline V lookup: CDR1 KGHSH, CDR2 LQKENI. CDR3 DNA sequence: TGTGCCAGCTCACCCGGACAGGGATCCTACCAAGAGACCCAGTACTTC. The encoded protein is CASSPGQGSYQETQYF. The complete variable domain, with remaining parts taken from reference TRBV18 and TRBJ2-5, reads NAGVMQNPRHLVRRRGQEARLRCSPMKGHSHVYWYRQLPEEGLKFMVYLQKENIIDESGMPKERFSAEFPKEGPSILRIQQVVRGDSAAYFCASSPGQGSYQETQYFGPGTRLLVL.

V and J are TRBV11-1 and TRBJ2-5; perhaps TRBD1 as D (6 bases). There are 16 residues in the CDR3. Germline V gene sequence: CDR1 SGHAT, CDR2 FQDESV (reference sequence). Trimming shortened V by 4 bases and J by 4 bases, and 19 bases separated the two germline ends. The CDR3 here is CASSSLTGPRAETQYF. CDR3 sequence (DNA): TGTGCCAGCAGCTCCCTAACAGGGCCCCGCGCAGAGACCCAGTACTTC.

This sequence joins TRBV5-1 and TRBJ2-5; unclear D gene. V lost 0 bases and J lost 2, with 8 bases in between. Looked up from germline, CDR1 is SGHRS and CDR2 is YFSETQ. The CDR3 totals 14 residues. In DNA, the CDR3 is TGCGCCAGCAGCTTGGTGGCTGCTCAAGAGACCCAGTACTTC. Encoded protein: CASSLVAAQETQYF.

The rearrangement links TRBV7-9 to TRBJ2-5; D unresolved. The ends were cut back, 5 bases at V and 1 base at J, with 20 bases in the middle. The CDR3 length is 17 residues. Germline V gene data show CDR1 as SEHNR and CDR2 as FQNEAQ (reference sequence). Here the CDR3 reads CASSQQSVLYLQETQYF. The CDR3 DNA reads TGTGCCAGCAGCCAACAGTCGGTCCTGTACCTCCAAGAGACCCAGTACTTC.

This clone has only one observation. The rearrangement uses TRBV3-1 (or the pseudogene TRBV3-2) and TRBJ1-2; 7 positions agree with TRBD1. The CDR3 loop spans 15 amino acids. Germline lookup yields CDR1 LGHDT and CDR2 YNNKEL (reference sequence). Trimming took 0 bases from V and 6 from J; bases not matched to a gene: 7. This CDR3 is CASSQEDRTRDGYTF. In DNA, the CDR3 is TGTGCCAGCAGCCAAGAGGACAGGACGCGAGATGGCTACACCTTC.

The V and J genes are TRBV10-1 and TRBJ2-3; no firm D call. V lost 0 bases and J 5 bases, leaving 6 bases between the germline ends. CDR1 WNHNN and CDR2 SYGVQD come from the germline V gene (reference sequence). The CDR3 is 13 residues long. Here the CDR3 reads CASSESLVDTQYF. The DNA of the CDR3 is TGCGCCAGCAGTGAGTCCTTAGTAGATACGCAGTATTTT.

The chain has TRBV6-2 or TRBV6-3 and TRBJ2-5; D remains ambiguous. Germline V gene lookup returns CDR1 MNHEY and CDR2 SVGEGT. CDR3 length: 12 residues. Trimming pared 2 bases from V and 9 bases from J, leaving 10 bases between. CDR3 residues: CASSYLRAAQYF. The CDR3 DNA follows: TGTGCCAGCAGTTACCTCCGTGCAGCCCAGTACTTC.

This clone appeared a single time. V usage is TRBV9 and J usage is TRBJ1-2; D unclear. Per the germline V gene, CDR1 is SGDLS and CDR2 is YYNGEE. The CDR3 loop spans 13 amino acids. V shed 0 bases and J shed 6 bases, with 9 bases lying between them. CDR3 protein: CASSVGGRDGYTF. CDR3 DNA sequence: TGTGCCAGCAGCGTAGGAGGGAGAGATGGCTACACCTTC. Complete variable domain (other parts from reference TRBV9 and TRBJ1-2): DSGVTQTPKHLITATGQRVTLRCSPRSGDLSVYWYQQSLDQGLQFLIQYYNGEERAKGNILERFSAQQFPDLHSELNLSSLELGDSALYFCASSVGGRDGYTFGSGTRLTVV.

The CDR3 is CASSQDTVSGNTIYF. DNA of the CDR3: TGTGCCAGCAGCCAAGATACAGTCTCTGGAAACACCATATATTTT. This chain uses TRBV3-1 (or the pseudogene TRBV3-2) with TRBJ1-3; D unclear. Germline CDR1 and CDR2: LGHDT and YNNKEL (reference sequence). The CDR3 extends over 15 amino acids. Trimming shortened V by 0 bases and J by 0 bases, and 6 bases separated the two germline ends.

CDR3 sequence (DNA): TGTGCCAGCAGCTTCGGACTCTTCACCGGGGAGCTGTTTTTT. Its protein product is CASSFGLFTGELFF. The chain recombines TRBV7-3 with TRBJ2-2, with a weak D call TRBD2 (5 bases). Per germline, CDR1 SGHTA and CDR2 FQGTGA. Deletions cut 3 bases from V and 4 bases from J, with 9 bases between. The CDR3 covers 14 residues.

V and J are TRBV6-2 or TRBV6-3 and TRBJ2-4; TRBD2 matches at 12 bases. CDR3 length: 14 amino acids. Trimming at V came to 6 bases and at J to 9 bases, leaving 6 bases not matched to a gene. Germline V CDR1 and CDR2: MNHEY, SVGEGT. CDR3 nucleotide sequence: TGTGCCAGCAGCCGACTAGCGGGAGAGGGCATTCAGTACTTC. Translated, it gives CASSRLAGEGIQYF.

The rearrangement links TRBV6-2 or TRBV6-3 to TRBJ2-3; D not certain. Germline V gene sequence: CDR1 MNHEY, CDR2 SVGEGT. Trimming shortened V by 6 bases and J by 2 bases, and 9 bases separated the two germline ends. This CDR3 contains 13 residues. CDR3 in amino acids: CASRPANTDTQYF. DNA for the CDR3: TGTGCCAGCAGGCCTGCGAACACAGATACGCAGTATTTT.

Written as DNA, the CDR3 is TGCGCCAGCAGCGTGGGGACAGGGGGGGCCTACGAGCAGTACTTC. As protein: CASSVGTGGAYEQYF. The V gene is TRBV5-1, the J gene TRBJ2-7, with TRBD1 identical over 11 bases. The CDR3 contains 15 residues. CDR1 is SGHRS, CDR2 YFSETQ, per germline. With V trimmed by 4 bases and J by 2 bases, 5 bases remained unmatched.